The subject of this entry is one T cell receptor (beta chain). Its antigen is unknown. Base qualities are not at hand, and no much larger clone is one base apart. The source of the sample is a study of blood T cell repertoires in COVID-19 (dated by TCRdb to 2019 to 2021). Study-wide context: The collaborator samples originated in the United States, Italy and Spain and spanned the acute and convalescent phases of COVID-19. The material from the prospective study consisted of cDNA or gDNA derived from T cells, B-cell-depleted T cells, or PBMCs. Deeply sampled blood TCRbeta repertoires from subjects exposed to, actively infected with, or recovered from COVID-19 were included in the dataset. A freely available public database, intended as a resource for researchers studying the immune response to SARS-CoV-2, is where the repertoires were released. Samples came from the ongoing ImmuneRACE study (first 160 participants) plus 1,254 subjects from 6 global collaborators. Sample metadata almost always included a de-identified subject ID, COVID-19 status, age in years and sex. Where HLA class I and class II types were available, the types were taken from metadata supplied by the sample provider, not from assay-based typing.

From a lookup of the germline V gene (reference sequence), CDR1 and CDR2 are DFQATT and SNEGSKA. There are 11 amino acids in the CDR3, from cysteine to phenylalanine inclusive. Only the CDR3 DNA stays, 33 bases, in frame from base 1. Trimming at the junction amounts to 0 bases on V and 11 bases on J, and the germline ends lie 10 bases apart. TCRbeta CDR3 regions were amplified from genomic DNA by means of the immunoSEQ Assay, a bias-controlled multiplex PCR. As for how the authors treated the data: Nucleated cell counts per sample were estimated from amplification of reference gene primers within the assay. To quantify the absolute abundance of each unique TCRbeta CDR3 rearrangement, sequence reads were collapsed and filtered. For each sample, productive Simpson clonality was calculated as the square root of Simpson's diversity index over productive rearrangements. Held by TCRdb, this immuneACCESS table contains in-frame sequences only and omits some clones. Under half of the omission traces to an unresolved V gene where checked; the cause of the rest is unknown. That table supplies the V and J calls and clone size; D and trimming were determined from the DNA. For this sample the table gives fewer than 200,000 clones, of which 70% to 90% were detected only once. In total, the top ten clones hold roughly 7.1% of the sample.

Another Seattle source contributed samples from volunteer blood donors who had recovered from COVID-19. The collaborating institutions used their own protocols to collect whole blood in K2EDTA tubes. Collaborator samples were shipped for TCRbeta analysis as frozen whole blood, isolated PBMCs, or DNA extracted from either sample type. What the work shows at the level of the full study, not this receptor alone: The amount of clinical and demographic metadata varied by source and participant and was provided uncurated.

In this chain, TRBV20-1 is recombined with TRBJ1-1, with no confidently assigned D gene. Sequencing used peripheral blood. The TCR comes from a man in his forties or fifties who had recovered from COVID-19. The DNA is TGCAGTGCTAGAGATCGGCAGAGGGCTTTCTTT. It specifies CSARDRQRAFF.